Listed below are T cell receptor beta chains from one sample, sequenced in a study of blood T cell repertoires in COVID-19. Sequencing was performed with immunoSEQ multiplex PCR; in TCRdb, only in-frame clones are kept and a portion is missing. There are about 180,000 clones in the sample; 86% occur only once, and about 8.6% lies in the top ten. Specimen: peripheral blood. Receptors were obtained from a man in his fifties with active or convalescent COVID-19. CDR3s include the opening cysteine and the closing phenylalanine or tryptophan. Fields, in order: CDR3 protein, CDR3 DNA, clone size, CDR3 length, V gene, D gene, J gene. The D gene is left open where the match is weak. Only part of the rows carry a size: once, few, many, or a class if the clone is expanded.

CDR3 protein: CASSVAGTLQETQYF
CDR3 DNA: TGCGCCAGCAGCGTCGCCGGGACTTTACAAGAGACCCAGTACTTC
clone size: NA
CDR3 length: 15
V gene: TRBV5-1
D gene: NA
J gene: TRBJ2-5

CDR3 protein: CASSLLALQNTEAFF
CDR3 DNA: TGTGCCAGCAGTTTATTAGCCTTACAGAACACTGAAGCTTTCTTT
clone size: NA
CDR3 length: 15
V gene: TRBV28
D gene: NA
J gene: TRBJ1-1

CDR3 protein: CASSQDVRRGGTGELFF
CDR3 DNA: TGTGCCAGCAGCCAAGATGTACGGCGGGGGGGGACCGGGGAGCTGTTTTTT
clone size: NA
CDR3 length: 17
V gene: TRBV14
D gene: TRBD2
J gene: TRBJ2-2

CDR3 protein: CASSLAVTDNSPLHF
CDR3 DNA: TGCGCCAGCAGCTTGGCTGTGACAGATAATTCACCCCTCCACTTT
clone size: NA
CDR3 length: 15
V gene: TRBV5-1
D gene: NA
J gene: TRBJ1-6

CDR3 protein: CASSYSTGTDQPQHF
CDR3 DNA: TGTGCCAGCAGTTACTCGACAGGGACTGATCAGCCCCAGCATTTT
clone size: NA
CDR3 length: 15
V gene: TRBV6-5
D gene: TRBD1
J gene: TRBJ1-5

CDR3 protein: CASSSTRDRGLNEQFF
CDR3 DNA: TGTGCCAGCAGTTCGACCCGGGACAGGGGGCTGAATGAGCAGTTCTTC
clone size: NA
CDR3 length: 16
V gene: TRBV7-2
D gene: TRBD1
J gene: TRBJ2-1

CDR3 protein: CASTANGGDTQYF
CDR3 DNA: TGTGCCAGCACCGCAAACGGGGGGGATACGCAGTATTTT
clone size: NA
CDR3 length: 13
V gene: TRBV28
D gene: TRBD2
J gene: TRBJ2-3

CDR3 protein: CASSPSLRDRDAGELFF
CDR3 DNA: TGTGCCAGCAGTCCATCTCTGAGGGACAGGGACGCCGGGGAGCTGTTTTTT
clone size: NA
CDR3 length: 17
V gene: TRBV6-2/TRBV6-3
D gene: TRBD1
J gene: TRBJ2-2

CDR3 protein: CASSPLGGGGDEQFF
CDR3 DNA: TGTGCCAGCAGCCCGCTCGGCGGCGGGGGGGATGAGCAGTTCTTC
clone size: NA
CDR3 length: 15
V gene: TRBV7-3
D gene: TRBD2
J gene: TRBJ2-1

CDR3 protein: CASSFGLGSSTDTQYF
CDR3 DNA: TGCGCCAGCAGCTTCGGACTAGGGAGTTCCACAGATACGCAGTATTTT
clone size: once
CDR3 length: 16
V gene: TRBV5-1
D gene: TRBD2
J gene: TRBJ2-3

CDR3 protein: CASSLKGQGNTEAFF
CDR3 DNA: TGTGCCAGCAGCTTAAAGGGACAGGGTAACACTGAAGCTTTCTTT
clone size: NA
CDR3 length: 15
V gene: TRBV7-9
D gene: TRBD1
J gene: TRBJ1-1

CDR3 protein: CASSLVLGRQETQYF
CDR3 DNA: TGTGCCAGCAGCTTAGTTTTGGGCAGGCAAGAGACCCAGTACTTC
clone size: NA
CDR3 length: 15
V gene: TRBV7-6
D gene: NA
J gene: TRBJ2-5

CDR3 protein: CASSVRQTDTQYF
CDR3 DNA: TGTGCCAGCAGCGTTAGACAAACAGATACGCAGTATTTT
clone size: NA
CDR3 length: 13
V gene: TRBV9
D gene: NA
J gene: TRBJ2-3

CDR3 protein: CASSQDARTSGDFTDTQYF
CDR3 DNA: TGTGCCAGCAGCCAAGACGCCCGGACTAGCGGGGACTTCACAGATACGCAGTATTTT
clone size: NA
CDR3 length: 19
V gene: TRBV3-1/TRBV3-2
D gene: TRBD2
J gene: TRBJ2-3

CDR3 protein: CASRWRANEQYF
CDR3 DNA: TGTGCCAGCAGGTGGAGGGCTAACGAGCAGTACTTC
clone size: NA
CDR3 length: 12
V gene: TRBV5-6
D gene: NA
J gene: TRBJ2-7

CDR3 protein: CASSSTGARQPQHF
CDR3 DNA: TGTGCCAGTAGTTCTACAGGGGCACGGCAGCCCCAGCATTTT
clone size: NA
CDR3 length: 14
V gene: TRBV19
D gene: TRBD1
J gene: TRBJ1-5

CDR3 protein: CASSVAPGGTGELFF
CDR3 DNA: TGTGCCAGCAGCGTAGCACCAGGGGGGACCGGGGAGCTGTTTTTT
clone size: NA
CDR3 length: 15
V gene: TRBV9
D gene: NA
J gene: TRBJ2-2

CDR3 protein: CASRHSGRTNEQFF
CDR3 DNA: TGTGCCAGCAGACATAGCGGGAGAACCAATGAGCAGTTCTTC
clone size: NA
CDR3 length: 14
V gene: TRBV6-6
D gene: TRBD2
J gene: TRBJ2-1

CDR3 protein: CASRAGSGLVTEAFF
CDR3 DNA: TGTGCCAGCAGGGCTGGTTCAGGGCTTGTCACTGAAGCTTTCTTT
clone size: NA
CDR3 length: 15
V gene: TRBV6-5
D gene: NA
J gene: TRBJ1-1

CDR3 protein: CASSEDSQETQYF
CDR3 DNA: TGTGCCAGCAGCGAGGACAGCCAAGAGACCCAGTACTTC
clone size: NA
CDR3 length: 13
V gene: TRBV7-2
D gene: NA
J gene: TRBJ2-5

CDR3 protein: CASSLGGLYNEQFF
CDR3 DNA: TGTGCCAGCAGCTTGGGGGGGTTGTACAATGAGCAGTTCTTC
clone size: NA
CDR3 length: 14
V gene: TRBV7-3
D gene: TRBD2
J gene: TRBJ2-1

CDR3 protein: CASSFGSNQETQYF
CDR3 DNA: TGTGCCAGCAGCTTTGGCTCAAACCAAGAGACCCAGTACTTC
clone size: NA
CDR3 length: 14
V gene: TRBV7-7
D gene: NA
J gene: TRBJ2-5

CDR3 protein: CAISESAPQPQHF
CDR3 DNA: TGTGCCATCAGTGAGTCGGCCCCGCAGCCCCAGCATTTT
clone size: NA
CDR3 length: 13
V gene: TRBV10-3
D gene: NA
J gene: TRBJ1-5

CDR3 protein: CASSPGQVGEAFF
CDR3 DNA: TGTGCCAGCAGCCCGGGACAGGTGGGTGAAGCTTTCTTT
clone size: NA
CDR3 length: 13
V gene: TRBV5-4
D gene: TRBD1
J gene: TRBJ1-1

CDR3 protein: CASSFGGTGEQYF
CDR3 DNA: TGCGCCAGCAGCTTCGGGGGTACGGGGGAGCAGTACTTC
clone size: NA
CDR3 length: 13
V gene: TRBV5-1
D gene: NA
J gene: TRBJ2-7

CDR3 protein: CASSKTGGMRAHSGNTIYF
CDR3 DNA: TGTGCCAGCAGCAAAACGGGGGGAATGAGGGCCCACTCTGGAAACACCATATATTTT
clone size: NA
CDR3 length: 19
V gene: TRBV21-1
D gene: NA
J gene: TRBJ1-3

CDR3 protein: CASSQDWDRNTEAFF
CDR3 DNA: TGTGCCAGCAGCCAAGATTGGGACAGGAACACTGAAGCTTTCTTT
clone size: few
CDR3 length: 15
V gene: TRBV3-1/TRBV3-2
D gene: TRBD1
J gene: TRBJ1-1

CDR3 protein: CASSRGLENTGELFF
CDR3 DNA: TGTGCCAGCAGCCGGGGACTTGAGAACACCGGGGAGCTGTTTTTT
clone size: NA
CDR3 length: 15
V gene: TRBV14
D gene: NA
J gene: TRBJ2-2

CDR3 protein: CASWTGDNQPQHF
CDR3 DNA: TGTGCCAGTTGGACAGGTGATAATCAGCCCCAGCATTTT
clone size: few
CDR3 length: 13
V gene: TRBV19
D gene: TRBD1
J gene: TRBJ1-5

CDR3 protein: CASSGQGAYEQYF
CDR3 DNA: TGCGCCAGCAGTGGCCAGGGGGCTTACGAGCAGTACTTC
clone size: NA
CDR3 length: 13
V gene: TRBV10-2
D gene: TRBD1
J gene: TRBJ2-7

CDR3 protein: CASSQDLLAGADGELFF
CDR3 DNA: TGTGCCAGCAGCCAAGATTTACTAGCGGGAGCGGACGGGGAGCTGTTTTTT
clone size: NA
CDR3 length: 17
V gene: TRBV14
D gene: TRBD2
J gene: TRBJ2-2

CDR3 protein: CAWRRTGGNQPQHF
CDR3 DNA: TGTGCCTGGAGAAGGACAGGGGGGAATCAGCCCCAGCATTTT
clone size: NA
CDR3 length: 14
V gene: TRBV30
D gene: TRBD1
J gene: TRBJ1-5

CDR3 protein: CASSPYSGELFF
CDR3 DNA: TGTGCCAGCAGCCCCTATTCCGGGGAGCTGTTTTTT
clone size: once
CDR3 length: 12
V gene: TRBV11-3
D gene: NA
J gene: TRBJ2-2

CDR3 protein: CATSRRGETQYF
CDR3 DNA: TGTGCCACCTCCCGAAGGGGAGAGACCCAGTACTTC
clone size: NA
CDR3 length: 12
V gene: TRBV24-1
D gene: NA
J gene: TRBJ2-5

CDR3 protein: CASGLVGLGSRTGNEQFF
CDR3 DNA: TGTGCTAGTGGTTTGGTAGGGTTGGGATCGCGTACGGGGAATGAGCAGTTCTTC
clone size: few
CDR3 length: 18
V gene: TRBV12-5
D gene: NA
J gene: TRBJ2-1

CDR3 protein: CASSHTSGGVLDTQYF
CDR3 DNA: TGTGCCAGCAGCCACACTAGCGGGGGGGTTTTAGATACGCAGTATTTT
clone size: NA
CDR3 length: 16
V gene: TRBV3-1/TRBV3-2
D gene: TRBD2
J gene: TRBJ2-3

CDR3 protein: CASQIVAGPTYEQFF
CDR3 DNA: TGTGCCAGCCAAATTGTAGCGGGACCTACATATGAGCAGTTCTTC
clone size: once
CDR3 length: 15
V gene: TRBV27
D gene: TRBD2
J gene: TRBJ2-1

CDR3 protein: CASSLTGGRSGNTIYF
CDR3 DNA: TGCGCCAGCAGCTTAACAGGGGGTCGCTCTGGAAACACCATATATTTT
clone size: NA
CDR3 length: 16
V gene: TRBV5-1
D gene: TRBD1
J gene: TRBJ1-3

CDR3 protein: CAWSAGVAKNIQYF
CDR3 DNA: TGTGCCTGGAGTGCGGGGGTAGCCAAAAACATTCAGTACTTC
clone size: NA
CDR3 length: 14
V gene: TRBV30
D gene: NA
J gene: TRBJ2-4

CDR3 protein: CASSRWGEGETQYF
CDR3 DNA: TGCGCCAGCAGCCGCTGGGGTGAGGGTGAGACCCAGTACTTC
clone size: once
CDR3 length: 14
V gene: TRBV5-1
D gene: NA
J gene: TRBJ2-5

CDR3 protein: CASSVRDRRSSTEAFF
CDR3 DNA: TGTGCCAGCAGCGTCCGGGACAGACGGTCCTCCACTGAAGCTTTCTTT
clone size: NA
CDR3 length: 16
V gene: TRBV7-2
D gene: TRBD1
J gene: TRBJ1-1